This TCR beta chain was recorded in a study of cytomegalovirus exposure and HLA in healthy donors. Whole-study results and caveats: Donors belonging to an Asian-associated ancestry cluster reportedly showed fewer N-insertions in productive TCRs than the roughly 700-donor mean, according to what a later analysis found. The study recorded about 150 TCR beta chains that were cytomegalovirus-associated. CMV serostatus was the only immune exposure information that was available.

On this clone itself: Antigen specificity is unknown.

V was pared by 1 base and J by 4 bases, with 12 bases of the junction left unmatched. CDR1 and CDR2 (germline): SGHAT, FQNNGV. CDR3 length: 17 amino acids. 60 Vbeta and 13 Jbeta primers were used in PCR. This table comes from immunoSEQ multiplex PCR, and its TCRdb copy is limited to in-frame clones, with some not included. The data show 170,000 or so clones, with approximately 78% seen just once and approximately 3.1% held by the top ten. Sequencing used PBMCs. The sequence was obtained from a woman between 40 and 50 years old in good health and CMV-seronegative. V is TRBV11-2 and J is TRBJ1-2; the match to TRBD1 covers 7 bases. The CDR3 sequence: CASSLAPRRQGGYGYTF. The CDR3 nucleotides read TGTGCCAGCAGCTTAGCACCAAGACGACAGGGAGGCTATGGCTACACCTTC.